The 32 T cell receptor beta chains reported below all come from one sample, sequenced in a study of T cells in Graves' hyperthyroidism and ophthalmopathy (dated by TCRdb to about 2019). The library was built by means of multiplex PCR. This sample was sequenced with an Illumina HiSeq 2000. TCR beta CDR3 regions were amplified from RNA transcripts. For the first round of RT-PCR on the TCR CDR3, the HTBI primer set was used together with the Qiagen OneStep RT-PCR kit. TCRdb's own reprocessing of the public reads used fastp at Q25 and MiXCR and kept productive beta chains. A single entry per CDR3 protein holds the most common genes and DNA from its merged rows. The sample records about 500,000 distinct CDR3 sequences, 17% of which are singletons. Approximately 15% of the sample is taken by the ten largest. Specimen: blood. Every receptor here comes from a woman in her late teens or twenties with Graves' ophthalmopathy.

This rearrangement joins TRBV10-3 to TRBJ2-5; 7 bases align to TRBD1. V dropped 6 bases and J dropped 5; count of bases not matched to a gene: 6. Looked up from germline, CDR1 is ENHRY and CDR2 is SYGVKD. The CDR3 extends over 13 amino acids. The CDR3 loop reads CAIRRQGLETQYF. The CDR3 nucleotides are TGTGCCATCAGGAGACAGGGTTTGGAGACCCAGTACTTC.

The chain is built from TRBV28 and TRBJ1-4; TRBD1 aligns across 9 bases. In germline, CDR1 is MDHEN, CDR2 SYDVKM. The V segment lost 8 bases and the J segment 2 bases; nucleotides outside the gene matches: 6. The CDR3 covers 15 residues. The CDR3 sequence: CASATGGATNEKLFF. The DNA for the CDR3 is TGTGCCAGCGCCACAGGGGGCGCGACTAATGAAAAACTGTTTTTT.

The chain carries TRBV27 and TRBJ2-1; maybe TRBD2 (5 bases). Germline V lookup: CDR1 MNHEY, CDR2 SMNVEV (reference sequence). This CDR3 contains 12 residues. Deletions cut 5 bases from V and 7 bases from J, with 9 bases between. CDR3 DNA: TGTGCCAGCAGTCTACGGGAAAATGAGCAGTTCTTC. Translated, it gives CASSLRENEQFF.

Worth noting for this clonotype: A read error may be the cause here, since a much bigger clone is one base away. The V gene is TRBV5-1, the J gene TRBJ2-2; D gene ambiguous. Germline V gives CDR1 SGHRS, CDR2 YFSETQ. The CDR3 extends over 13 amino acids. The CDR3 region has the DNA TGTGCCAGCAGCTCAAAGGGTTCCGGGGAGCTGTTTTTT. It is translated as CASSSKGSGELFF.

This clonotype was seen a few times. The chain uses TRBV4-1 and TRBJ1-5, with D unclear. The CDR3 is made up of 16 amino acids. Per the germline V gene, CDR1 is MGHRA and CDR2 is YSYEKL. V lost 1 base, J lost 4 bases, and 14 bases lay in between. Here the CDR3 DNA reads TGCGCCAGCAGCCAAGGGACCGTTTTTTGGAATCAGCCCCAGCATTTT. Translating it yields CASSQGTVFWNQPQHF.

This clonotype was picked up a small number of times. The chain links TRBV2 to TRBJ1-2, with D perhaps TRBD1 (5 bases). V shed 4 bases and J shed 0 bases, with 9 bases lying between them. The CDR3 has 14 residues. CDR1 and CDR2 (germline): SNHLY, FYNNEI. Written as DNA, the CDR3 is TGTGCCAGCAGTGCGCAGGGAGCTAACTATGGCTACACCTTC. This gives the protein CASSAQGANYGYTF.

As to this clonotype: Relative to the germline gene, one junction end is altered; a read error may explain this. CDR3 DNA sequence: TGTGCCAGCATCCAAGTGGACGGGGGGGCCGTATCTGAGCAGTTCTTC. Its translation is CASIQVDGGAVSEQFF. This chain links TRBV3-1 with TRBJ2-1, with 8 bases fitting TRBD2. Germline CDR1 LGHDT, CDR2 YNNKEL (reference sequence). The length of the CDR3 is 16 residues.

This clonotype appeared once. CDR3 amino acids: CASSLKSGHRSYNEQFF. The CDR3 DNA is TGTGCCAGCAGTCTAAAATCGGGACACCGCTCCTACAATGAGCAGTTCTTC. The V call is TRBV28, the J call TRBJ2-1; a possible D gene is TRBD1 (6 bases). The V gene's germline CDR1 is MDHEN and CDR2 SYDVKM. V was pared by 5 bases and J by 0 bases, with 17 bases between. The CDR3 extends over 17 amino acids.

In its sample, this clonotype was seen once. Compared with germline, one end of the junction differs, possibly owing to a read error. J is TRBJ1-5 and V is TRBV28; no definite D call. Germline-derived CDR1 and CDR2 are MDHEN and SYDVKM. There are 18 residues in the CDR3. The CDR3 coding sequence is TGTGCCAGCCGTCCGTACCAGTATTCCGACTATAGCGATCAGCCCCAGCATTTT. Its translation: CASRPYQYSDYSDQPQHF. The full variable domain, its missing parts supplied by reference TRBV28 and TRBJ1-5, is DVKVTQSSRYLVKRTGEKVFLECVQDMDHENMFWYRQDPGLGLRLIYFSYDVKMKEKGDIPEGYSVSREKKERFSLILESASTNQTSMYLCASRPYQYSDYSDQPQHFGDGTRLSIL.

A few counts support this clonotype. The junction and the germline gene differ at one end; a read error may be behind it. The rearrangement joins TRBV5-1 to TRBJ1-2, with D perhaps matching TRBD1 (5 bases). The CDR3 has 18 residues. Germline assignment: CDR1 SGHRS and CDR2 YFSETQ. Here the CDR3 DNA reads TGTGCCAGCAGCTTGGGGGGAGGGCTCACCATCGACAGATATGGCTACACCTTC. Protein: CASSLGGGLTIDRYGYTF.

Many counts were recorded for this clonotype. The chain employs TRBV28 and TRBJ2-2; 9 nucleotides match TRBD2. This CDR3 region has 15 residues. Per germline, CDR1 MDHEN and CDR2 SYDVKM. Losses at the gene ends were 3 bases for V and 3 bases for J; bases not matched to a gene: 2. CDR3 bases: TGTGCCAGCAGTTTCGGCGGGGGGGACACCGGGGAGCTGTTTTTT. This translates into CASSFGGGDTGELFF.

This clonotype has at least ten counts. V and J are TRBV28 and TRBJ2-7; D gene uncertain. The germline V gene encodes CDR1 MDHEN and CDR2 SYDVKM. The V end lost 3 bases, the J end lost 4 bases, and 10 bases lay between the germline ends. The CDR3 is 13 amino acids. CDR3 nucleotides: TGTGCCAGCAGTTTGCCAGGAGAATACGAGCAGTACTTC. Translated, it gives CASSLPGEYEQYF.

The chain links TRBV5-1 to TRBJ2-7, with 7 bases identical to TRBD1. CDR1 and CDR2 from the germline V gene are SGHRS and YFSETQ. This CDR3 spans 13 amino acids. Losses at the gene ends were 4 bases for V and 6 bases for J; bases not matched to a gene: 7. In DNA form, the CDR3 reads TGCGCCAGCAGCACCAACAGGGGATTCGAGCAGTACTTC. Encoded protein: CASSTNRGFEQYF.

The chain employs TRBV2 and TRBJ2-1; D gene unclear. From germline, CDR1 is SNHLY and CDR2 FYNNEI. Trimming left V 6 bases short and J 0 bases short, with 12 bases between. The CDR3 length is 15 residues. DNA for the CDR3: TGTGCCAGCAGGGTACAGTCCCTCTCCTACAATGAGCAGTTCTTC. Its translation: CASRVQSLSYNEQFF.

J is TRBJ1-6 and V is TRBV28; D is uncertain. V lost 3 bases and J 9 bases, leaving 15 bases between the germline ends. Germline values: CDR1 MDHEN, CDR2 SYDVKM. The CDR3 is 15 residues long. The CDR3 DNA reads TGTGCCAGCAGTTTTGGAAGTGCCCCTGCTTCACCCCTCCACTTT. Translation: CASSFGSAPASPLHF.

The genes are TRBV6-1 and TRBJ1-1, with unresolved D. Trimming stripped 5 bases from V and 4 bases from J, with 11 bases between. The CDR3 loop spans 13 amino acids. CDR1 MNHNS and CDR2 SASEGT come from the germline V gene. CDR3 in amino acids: CASSSGRSTEAFF. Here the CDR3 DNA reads TGTGCCAGCAGTTCCGGGAGGAGCACTGAAGCTTTCTTT.

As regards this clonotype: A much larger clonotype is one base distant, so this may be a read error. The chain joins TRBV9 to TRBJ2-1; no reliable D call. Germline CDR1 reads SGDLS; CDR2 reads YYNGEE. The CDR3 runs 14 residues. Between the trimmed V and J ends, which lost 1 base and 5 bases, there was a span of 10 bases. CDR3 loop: CASSVLVNDNEQFF. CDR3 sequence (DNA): TGTGCCAGCAGCGTACTTGTGAACGACAATGAGCAGTTCTTC.

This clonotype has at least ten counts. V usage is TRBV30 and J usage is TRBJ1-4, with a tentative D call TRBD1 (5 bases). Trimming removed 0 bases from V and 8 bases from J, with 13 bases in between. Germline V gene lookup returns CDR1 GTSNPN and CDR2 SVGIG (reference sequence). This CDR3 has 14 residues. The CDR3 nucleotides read TGTGCCTGGAGTGTATCCGGCGGGGCCGAAAAACTGTTTTTT. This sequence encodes CAWSVSGGAEKLFF. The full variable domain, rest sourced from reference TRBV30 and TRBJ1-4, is SQTIHQWPATLVQPVGSPLSLECTVEGTSNPNLYWYRQAAGRGLQLLFYSVGIGQISSEVPQNLSASRPQDRQFILSSKKLLLSDSGFYLCAWSVSGGAEKLFFGSGTQLSVL.

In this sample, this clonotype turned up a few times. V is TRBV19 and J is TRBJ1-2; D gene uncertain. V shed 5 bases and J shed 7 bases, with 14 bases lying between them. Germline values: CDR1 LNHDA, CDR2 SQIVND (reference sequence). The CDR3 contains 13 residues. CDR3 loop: CASSRQESSGYTF. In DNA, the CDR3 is TGTGCCAGTAGTCGCCAAGAGTCCAGTGGCTACACCTTC.

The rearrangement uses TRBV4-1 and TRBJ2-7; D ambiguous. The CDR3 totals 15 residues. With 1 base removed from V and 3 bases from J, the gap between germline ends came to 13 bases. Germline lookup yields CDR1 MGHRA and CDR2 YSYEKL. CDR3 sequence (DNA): TGCGCCAGCAGCCAAGTGACTGGGCAGAACTACGAGCAGTACTTC. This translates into CASSQVTGQNYEQYF.

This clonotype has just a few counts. The CDR3 coding sequence is TGCGCCAGCAGCCAAGAGCTAGCGGGAGGGCCTGGGGCTGAGCAGTTCTTC. It is translated as CASSQELAGGPGAEQFF. The chain is built from TRBV4-1 and TRBJ2-1, with 12 bases identical to TRBD2. V shed 0 bases, J shed 9 bases, and the junction held 9 bases outside the gene matches. This CDR3 comprises 17 residues. Germline assignment: CDR1 MGHRA and CDR2 YSYEKL.

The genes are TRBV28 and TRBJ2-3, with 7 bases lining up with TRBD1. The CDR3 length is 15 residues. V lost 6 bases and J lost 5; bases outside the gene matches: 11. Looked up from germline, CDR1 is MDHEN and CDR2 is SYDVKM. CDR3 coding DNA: TGTGCCAGCAGGGGACAGTTTCCTTACCAAGATACGCAGTATTTT. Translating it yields CASRGQFPYQDTQYF.

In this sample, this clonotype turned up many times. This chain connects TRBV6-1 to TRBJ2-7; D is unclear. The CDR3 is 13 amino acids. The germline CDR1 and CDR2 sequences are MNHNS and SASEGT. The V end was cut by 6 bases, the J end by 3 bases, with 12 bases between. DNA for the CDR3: TGTGCCAGCAGAGTCAATCCCCTCTACGAGCAGTACTTC. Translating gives CASRVNPLYEQYF.

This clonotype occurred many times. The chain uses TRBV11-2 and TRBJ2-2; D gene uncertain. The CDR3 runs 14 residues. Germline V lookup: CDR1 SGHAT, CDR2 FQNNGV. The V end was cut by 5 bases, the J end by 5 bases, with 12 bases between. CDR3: CASSGVVWTGELFF. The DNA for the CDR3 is TGTGCCAGCAGCGGGGTAGTGTGGACCGGGGAGCTGTTTTTT.

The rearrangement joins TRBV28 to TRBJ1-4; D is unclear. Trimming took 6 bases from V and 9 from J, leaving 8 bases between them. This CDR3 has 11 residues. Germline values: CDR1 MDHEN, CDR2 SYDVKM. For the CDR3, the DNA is TGTGCCAGCAGAAACAGCCAAAAACTGTTTTTT. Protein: CASRNSQKLFF.

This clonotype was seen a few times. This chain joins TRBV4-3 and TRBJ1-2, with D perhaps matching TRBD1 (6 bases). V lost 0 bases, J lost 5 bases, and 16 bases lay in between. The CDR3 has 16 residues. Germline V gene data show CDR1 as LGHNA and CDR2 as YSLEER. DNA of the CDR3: TGCGCCAGCAGCCAAGATGGCACAGGGTTCCGTTATGGCTACACCTTC. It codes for CASSQDGTGFRYGYTF.

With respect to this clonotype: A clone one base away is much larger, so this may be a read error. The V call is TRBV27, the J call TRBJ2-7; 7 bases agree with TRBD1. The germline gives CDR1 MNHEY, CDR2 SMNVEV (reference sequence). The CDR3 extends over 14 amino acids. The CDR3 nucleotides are TGTGCCAGCGGTTTCCGGGACAGAGCCTACGAGCAGTACTTC. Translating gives CASGFRDRAYEQYF.

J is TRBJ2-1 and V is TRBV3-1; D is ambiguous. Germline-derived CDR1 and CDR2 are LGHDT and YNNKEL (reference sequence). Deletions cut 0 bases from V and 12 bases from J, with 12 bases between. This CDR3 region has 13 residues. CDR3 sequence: CASSQDVGKRQFF. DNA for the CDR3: TGTGCCAGCAGCCAAGATGTGGGGAAGCGGCAGTTCTTC.

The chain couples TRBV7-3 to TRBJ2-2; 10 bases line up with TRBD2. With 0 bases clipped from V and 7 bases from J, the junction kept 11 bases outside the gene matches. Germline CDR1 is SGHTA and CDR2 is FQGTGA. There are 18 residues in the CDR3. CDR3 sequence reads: CASSLTPTSGKGYGELFF. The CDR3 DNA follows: TGTGCCAGCAGCTTAACGCCCACTAGCGGGAAGGGATACGGGGAGCTGTTTTTT.

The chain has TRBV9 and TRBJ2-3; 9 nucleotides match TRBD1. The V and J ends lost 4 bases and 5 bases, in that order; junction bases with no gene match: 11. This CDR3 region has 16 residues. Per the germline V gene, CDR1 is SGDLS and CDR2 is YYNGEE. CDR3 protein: CASSPNRDRAKDTQYF. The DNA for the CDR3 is TGTGCCAGCAGCCCAAACCGGGACAGGGCAAAAGATACGCAGTATTTT. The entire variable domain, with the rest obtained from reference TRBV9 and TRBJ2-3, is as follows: DSGVTQTPKHLITATGQRVTLRCSPRSGDLSVYWYQQSLDQGLQFLIQYYNGEERAKGNILERFSAQQFPDLHSELNLSSLELGDSALYFCASSPNRDRAKDTQYFGPGTRLTVL.

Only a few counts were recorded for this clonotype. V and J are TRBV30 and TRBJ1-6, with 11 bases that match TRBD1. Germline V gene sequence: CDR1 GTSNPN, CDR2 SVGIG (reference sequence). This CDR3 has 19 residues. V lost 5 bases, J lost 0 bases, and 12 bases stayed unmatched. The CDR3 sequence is CAWRTPDRGRGSYNSPLHF. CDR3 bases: TGTGCCTGGCGAACACCGGACAGGGGGCGGGGCTCCTATAATTCACCCCTCCACTTT.

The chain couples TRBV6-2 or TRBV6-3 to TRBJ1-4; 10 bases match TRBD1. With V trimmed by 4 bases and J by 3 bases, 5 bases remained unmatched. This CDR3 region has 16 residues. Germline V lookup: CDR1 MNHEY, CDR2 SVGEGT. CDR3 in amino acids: CASSFGQGVSNEKLFF. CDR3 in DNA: TGTGCCAGCAGTTTCGGACAGGGGGTGTCTAATGAAAAACTGTTTTTT.